This T cell receptor beta chain was profiled in a study of T cell responses to AZD1222 COVID-19 vaccine. Repertoires were generated with immunoSEQ multiplex PCR, while TCRdb's copy carries only in-frame clones and drops some. The sample includes 90,000 to 120,000 clones, more than 85% of them seen just once. A single count supports this clone. Its matching antigen is unknown. Germline V gene data show CDR1 as LNHDA and CDR2 as SQIVND (reference sequence). Trimming stripped 5 bases from V and 8 bases from J, with 15 bases between. The CDR3 is made up of 13 amino acids. Study-wide points: CD4 TCRs linked to vaccination spanned spike, dominating at 160-218 and 743-854. Baseline testing showed seropositivity in only a handful of AZD1222 recipients. Vaccination with two AZD1222 doses was followed by a rise in Spike-specific TCR breadth and depth.

This TCR derives from an adult in good health. The sample here was peripheral blood, taken on day 0 of AZD1222 vaccination. The chain couples TRBV19 to TRBJ1-2; D not resolved. The CDR3 region is CASSYKSVLGYTF. CDR3 bases: TGTGCCAGTAGTTACAAATCGGTTCTAGGCTACACCTTC.